The subject of this entry is one T cell receptor (beta chain). In the authors' workflow: It was from reference gene primer amplification that nucleated cell counts were estimated. Sequencing used immunoSEQ multiplex PCR; TCRdb keeps in-frame clones, though not all of them. Clone size and the V and J calls come from that table; the DNA yielded D and trimming. The table has about 140,000 clones, around 83% seen once; the top ten hold roughly 1.5%. CDR1 MNHEY and CDR2 SVGAGI come from the germline V gene. Germline trimming cut 5 bases from V and 3 bases from J; bases unmatched to any gene: 8. The CDR3 has 15 amino acids. This record comes from a study of blood T cell repertoires in COVID-19. Study as a whole: Spain, Italy and the United States supplied samples that represented acute and convalescent COVID-19.

The genes are TRBV6-5 and TRBJ1-2, with TRBD1 identical over 8 bases. The material sequenced was peripheral blood. This clonotype was obtained from a human donor in a cohort sampled during active COVID-19. CDR3 protein: CASSTYLTGDYGYTF. The CDR3 nucleotides are TGTGCCAGCAGTACCTACCTGACAGGGGACTATGGCTACACCTTC.